These 30 T cell receptor beta chains were all obtained from the same sample, sequenced in a study of cytomegalovirus exposure and HLA in healthy donors. Amplification used 60 Vbeta primers and 13 Jbeta primers. Clones were sequenced by immunoSEQ multiplex PCR, and TCRdb holds only the in-frame ones, with some missing. Seen here are over 150,000 clones, over 70% observed once, and the top ten hold 0.95% to 1.5%. Specimen: PBMCs. Source of these receptors: a boy aged 2 to 10 in good health and CMV-seronegative.

The chain combines TRBV7-2 with TRBJ2-1; 10 bases fit TRBD1. This CDR3 spans 13 amino acids. CDR1 and CDR2 (germline): SGHTA, FQGNSA. Germline trimming cut 7 bases from V and 8 bases from J; bases unmatched to any gene: 5. The CDR3 loop is CASNRQGADEQFF. As DNA, the CDR3 is TGTGCCAGCAACCGACAGGGGGCCGATGAGCAGTTCTTC.

The chain is built from TRBV2 and TRBJ2-5, with D unresolved. Trimming shortened V by 2 bases and J by 11 bases, and 12 bases separated the two germline ends. Germline loops: CDR1 SNHLY, CDR2 FYNNEI. CDR3 length: 12 residues. The CDR3 reads CASSESPTVQYF. For the CDR3, the DNA is TGTGCCAGCAGTGAAAGCCCTACGGTGCAGTACTTC. Together with reference TRBV2 and TRBJ2-5, the CDR3 gives the full variable domain: EPEVTQTPSHQVTQMGQEVILRCVPISNHLYFYWYRQILGQKVEFLVSFYNNEISEKSEIFDDQFSVERPDGSNFTLKIRSTKLEDSAMYFCASSESPTVQYFGPGTRLLVL.

This chain connects TRBV16 to TRBJ1-5; TRBD1 might be the D (5 bases). CDR1 KGHSY and CDR2 FQNENV come from the germline V gene. The CDR3 runs to 16 residues. The germline V and J ends were trimmed by 4 bases and 6 bases, with 19 bases remaining between them. The DNA for the CDR3 is TGTGCCAGCAGCCCATCACGGGGGGGTGCGGGTCAGCCCCAGCATTTT. This translates into CASSPSRGGAGQPQHF.

V gene TRBV27 combines with J gene TRBJ2-3; 7 bases map to TRBD1. Germline V CDR1 and CDR2: MNHEY, SMNVEV (reference sequence). J lost 0 bases, V lost 6 bases, and 6 bases had no gene match. CDR3 length: 15 amino acids. This CDR3 is CASSSRDSSTDTQYF. CDR3 sequence (DNA): TGTGCCAGCAGCTCCCGGGACAGCAGCACAGATACGCAGTATTTT.

This chain links TRBV30 with TRBJ2-3; the D is unclear. Germline CDR1 and CDR2: GTSNPN and SVGIG (reference sequence). Trimming shortened V by 4 bases and J by 2 bases, and 16 bases separated the two germline ends. This CDR3 has 15 residues. CDR3 region: CAWTPEVIPTDTQYF. In DNA, the CDR3 is TGTGCCTGGACCCCCGAGGTCATTCCCACAGATACGCAGTATTTT.

This clone was recorded a few times. The chain links TRBV6-6 to TRBJ1-4; 7 bases agree with TRBD1. This CDR3 is 13 amino acids long. The J segment lost 2 bases and the V segment lost 7 bases, leaving 1 base of the junction unmatched. Germline V gene data show CDR1 as MNHNY and CDR2 as SVGAGI (reference sequence). DNA for the CDR3: TGTGCCAGCACACAGGGGACTAATGAAAAACTGTTTTTT. Its protein product is CASTQGTNEKLFF.

The chain has TRBV12-5 and TRBJ1-5; 7 bases align to TRBD1. This CDR3 has 16 amino acids. J gave up 3 bases and V 4 bases, and 9 bases lay outside the gene matches. Germline CDR1 is LGHNT and CDR2 is FRNRAP. CDR3: CASGSRTGAFNQPQHF. CDR3 bases: TGTGCTAGTGGTTCCCGAACAGGGGCTTTCAATCAGCCCCAGCATTTT. The complete variable domain, with remaining parts taken from reference TRBV12-5 and TRBJ1-5, reads DARVTQTPRHKVTEMGQEVTMRCQPILGHNTVFWYRQTMMQGLELLAYFRNRAPLDDSGMPKDRFSAEMPDATLATLKIQPSEPRDSAVYFCASGSRTGAFNQPQHFGDGTRLSIL.

This chain connects TRBV5-4 to TRBJ2-2; maybe TRBD2 (6 bases). From germline, CDR1 is SGHNT and CDR2 YYREEE (reference sequence). Trimming cost V 5 bases and J 2 bases, with 13 bases left between them. This CDR3 comprises 15 residues. CDR3 in amino acids: CASSRGLPNTGELFF. The CDR3 nucleotides are TGTGCCAGCAGTCGTGGACTACCTAACACCGGGGAGCTGTTTTTT.

A note on this clone: The sample holds other DNA sequences that translate to the same CDR3. The gene calls are TRBV9 and TRBJ2-1; D remains unclear. V was trimmed by 0 bases and J by 1 base, leaving 8 bases between them. Germline CDR1 is SGDLS and CDR2 is YYNGEE. The CDR3 totals 15 residues. The CDR3 DNA reads as TGTGCCAGCAGCGTAGGGGCAGCATCCTACAATGAGCAGTTCTTC. Translated: CASSVGAASYNEQFF.

The rearrangement joins TRBV10-3 to TRBJ2-7; 13 bases line up with TRBD2. The J segment lost 6 bases and the V segment lost 4 bases, leaving 3 bases of the junction unmatched. Germline V gives CDR1 ENHRY, CDR2 SYGVKD. There are 14 residues in the CDR3. The CDR3 sequence is CAISGTSGGGEQYV. Here the CDR3 DNA reads TGTGCCATCAGTGGGACTAGCGGGGGAGGCGAGCAGTACGTC.

V gene TRBV5-1 combines with J gene TRBJ2-2; 8 positions agree with TRBD2. The V segment lost 0 bases and the J segment 5 bases; nucleotides outside the gene matches: 3. Germline V gene sequence: CDR1 SGHRS, CDR2 YFSETQ. The CDR3 length is 15 residues. The CDR3 loop is CASSLGGRLTGELFF. CDR3 DNA: TGCGCCAGCAGCTTGGGCGGGAGGTTAACCGGGGAGCTGTTTTTT.

The chain combines TRBV7-9 with TRBJ1-6, with D unresolved. This CDR3 has 14 amino acids. CDR1 and CDR2 (germline): SEHNR, FQNEAQ (reference sequence). Trimming pared 5 bases from V and 5 bases from J, leaving 10 bases between. This CDR3 is CASSDRKNNSPLHF. The CDR3 nucleotides read TGTGCCAGCAGCGATAGAAAAAATAATTCACCCCTCCACTTT.

About this clone: The same CDR3 is also encoded by other DNA sequences in this sample. The chain recombines TRBV6-5 with TRBJ1-2; D is possibly TRBD1 (5 bases). Trimming took off 0 bases at V and 2 bases at J, with 7 bases between the two ends. The germline CDR1 and CDR2 sequences are MNHEY and SVGAGI. The CDR3 totals 14 residues. The CDR3 nucleotides are TGTGCCAGCAGTTACTCGCGGGGGAACTATGGCTACACCTTC. This translates into CASSYSRGNYGYTF.

The gene calls are TRBV9 and TRBJ2-1, with TRBD2 matching over 13 bases. The germline V gene has CDR1 SGDLS and CDR2 YYNGEE. The CDR3 extends over 17 amino acids. The J segment lost 6 bases and the V segment lost 3 bases, leaving 9 bases of the junction unmatched. The CDR3 protein is CASSESLAGGPGNEQFF. For the CDR3, the DNA is TGTGCCAGCAGCGAATCACTAGCGGGAGGGCCAGGCAATGAGCAGTTCTTC.

The rearrangement joins TRBV6-1 to TRBJ1-2, with 7 bases fitting TRBD1. The CDR3 runs to 15 residues. With 5 bases clipped from V and 8 bases from J, the junction kept 14 bases outside the gene matches. Germline V gives CDR1 MNHNS, CDR2 SASEGT. The CDR3 is CASSIKTGTVFGYTF. The CDR3 nucleotides are TGTGCCAGCAGTATTAAGACAGGGACTGTTTTCGGCTACACCTTC.

This rearrangement joins TRBV2 to TRBJ2-3; tentative D call: TRBD1 (5 bases). The germline gives CDR1 SNHLY, CDR2 FYNNEI. The V gene lost 6 bases and the J gene lost 4 bases, with 8 bases spanning the gap. The CDR3 sequence is 12 residues long. The CDR3, as DNA: TGTGCCAGCAGGCAGGGCGCAGATACGCAGTATTTT. As protein: CASRQGADTQYF.

The V gene is TRBV28, the J gene TRBJ1-3; possible D gene TRBD1, 6 bases. V dropped 1 base and J dropped 1 base, with 11 bases sitting between them. This CDR3 region has 16 residues. From germline, CDR1 is MDHEN and CDR2 SYDVKM. The CDR3 region is CASSLSERGSGNTIYF. CDR3 bases: TGTGCCAGCAGTTTATCGGAGAGGGGGTCTGGAAACACCATATATTTT.

V gene TRBV10-3 combines with J gene TRBJ2-2, with TRBD2 matching over 9 bases. This CDR3 region has 18 residues. The V and J ends lost 4 bases and 1 base, in that order; junction bases with no gene match: 10. CDR1 is ENHRY, CDR2 SYGVKD, per germline. CDR3: CAISVNSGLARNTGELFF. The CDR3 coding sequence is TGTGCCATCAGTGTCAATTCCGGACTAGCGAGGAACACCGGGGAGCTGTTTTTT.

V and J are TRBV5-4 and TRBJ1-6, with TRBD1 matching over 7 bases. The germline V gene has CDR1 SGHNT and CDR2 YYREEE (reference sequence). J lost 4 bases, V lost 4 bases, and 5 bases had no gene match. The CDR3 has 15 amino acids. CDR3 nucleotide sequence: TGTGCCAGCAGCAACGACAGGGCATATAATTCACCCCTCCACTTT. This gives the protein CASSNDRAYNSPLHF.

This rearrangement joins TRBV30 to TRBJ1-2; a possible D gene is TRBD1 (5 bases). The germline V gene encodes CDR1 GTSNPN and CDR2 SVGIG (reference sequence). This CDR3 contains 15 residues. Between the trimmed V and J ends, which lost 4 bases and 0 bases, there was a span of 15 bases. The CDR3 region has the DNA TGTGCCTGGACAGAGGGACTCTCAACTAACTATGGCTACACCTTC. Protein: CAWTEGLSTNYGYTF.

The chain joins TRBV29-1 to TRBJ2-1, with 8 bases that match TRBD2. Germline assignment: CDR1 SQVTM and CDR2 ANQGSEA. CDR3 size: 17 residues. J was trimmed by 0 bases and V by 0 bases; bases with no gene match: 7. CDR3 amino acids: CSVEDQVSGISYNEQFF. The CDR3 region has the DNA TGCAGCGTTGAAGATCAGGTTAGCGGGATCTCCTACAATGAGCAGTTCTTC.

The J gene is TRBJ2-5, the V gene TRBV7-9; D perhaps matches TRBD1 (6 bases). Per germline, CDR1 SEHNR and CDR2 FQNEAQ (reference sequence). V lost 6 bases and J lost 7, with 12 bases in between. The CDR3 is made up of 12 amino acids. DNA of the CDR3: TGTGCCAGCAGAGCCGACAGGATGACCCAGTACTTC. It codes for CASRADRMTQYF.

This chain joins TRBV28 and TRBJ1-5, with 7 bases matching TRBD1. V trimming: 6 bases; J trimming: 0 bases; junction bases outside the gene matches: 8. The CDR3 totals 16 residues. Per germline, CDR1 MDHEN and CDR2 SYDVKM. The chain's CDR3 is CASRLGTAYSNQPQHF. DNA for the CDR3: TGTGCCAGCAGGCTAGGGACAGCTTATAGCAATCAGCCCCAGCATTTT.

The chain carries TRBV5-1 and TRBJ2-5; 10 bases align to TRBD2. There are 18 residues in the CDR3. Germline V lookup: CDR1 SGHRS, CDR2 YFSETQ. The junction had 13 bases not matched to a gene; V was cut back by 1 base and J by 4 bases. The CDR3 region has the DNA TGCGCCAGCAGCTTGTTTAAAGCGGGGGGGCCCCTAAGAGAGACCCAGTACTTC. Translating gives CASSLFKAGGPLRETQYF.

The chain is built from TRBV5-1 and TRBJ1-5; no clear D. The germline gives CDR1 SGHRS, CDR2 YFSETQ. CDR3 length equals 14 residues. With 0 bases removed from V and 5 bases from J, the gap between germline ends came to 9 bases. Written as DNA, the CDR3 is TGCGCCAGCAGCTTGGCCGGTCCACATCAGCCCCAGCATTTT. As protein: CASSLAGPHQPQHF. Full variable domain (missing parts from reference TRBV5-1 and TRBJ1-5): KAGVTQTPRYLIKTRGQQVTLSCSPISGHRSVSWYQQTPGQGLQFLFEYFSETQRNKGNFPGRFSGRQFSNSRSEMNVSTLELGDSALYLCASSLAGPHQPQHFGDGTRLSIL.

Details on this clone: At one end, the junction sequence differs from germline, possibly due to a read error. DNA of the CDR3: TGTGCCAGCAGCTTAATACAGCCTGGGGCCAACATCCTGACTTTC. This codes for CASSLIQPGANILTF. The chain has TRBV7-3 and TRBJ2-6; TRBD1 might be the D (5 bases). Germline V gene sequence: CDR1 SGHTA, CDR2 FQGTGA. CDR3 length: 15 amino acids.

The chain recombines TRBV4-3 with TRBJ2-1, with TRBD2 matching over 11 bases. Germline V gene sequence: CDR1 LGHNA, CDR2 YSLEER. There are 16 residues in the CDR3. The junction had 9 bases not matched to a gene; V was cut back by 1 base and J by 10 bases. The CDR3 DNA reads TGCGCCAGCAGCCAAGGCCATAGCGGGGGGGCGAAGGAGCAGTTCTTC. Translated: CASSQGHSGGAKEQFF.

The chain combines TRBV25-1 with TRBJ2-3, with TRBD1 matching 9 bases. The CDR3 has 17 amino acids. With 3 bases clipped from V and 4 bases from J, the junction kept 11 bases outside the gene matches. CDR1 is MGHDK and CDR2 is SYGVNS in the germline V gene. The CDR3 sequence is CASSEQTPGTGPDTQYF. DNA of the CDR3: TGTGCCAGCAGTGAGCAAACTCCCGGGACAGGGCCAGATACGCAGTATTTT.

The chain carries TRBV11-2 and TRBJ1-2; no firm D call. Trimming removed 0 bases from V and 6 bases from J, with 11 bases in between. Germline V lookup: CDR1 SGHAT, CDR2 FQNNGV. This CDR3 comprises 14 residues. CDR3 coding DNA: TGTGCCAGCAGCTTAGATGGGAGGGTCCATGGCTACACCTTC. It codes for CASSLDGRVHGYTF. Full variable domain (remainder filled in from reference TRBV11-2 and TRBJ1-2): EAGVAQSPRYKIIEKRQSVAFWCNPISGHATLYWYQQILGQGPKLLIQFQNNGVVDDSQLPKDRFSAERLKGVDSTLKIQPAKLEDSAVYLCASSLDGRVHGYTFGSGTRLTVV.

The chain joins TRBV9 to TRBJ1-5; 9 nucleotides agree with TRBD1. The CDR3 spans 17 residues. J gave up 6 bases and V 5 bases, and 15 bases lay outside the gene matches. Germline assignment: CDR1 SGDLS and CDR2 YYNGEE. CDR3 sequence reads: CASRGADRGANSQPQHF. For the CDR3, the DNA is TGTGCCAGCAGGGGAGCAGACAGGGGGGCCAATAGTCAGCCCCAGCATTTT.